This paragraph reports one T cell receptor (beta chain). Its antigen remains unidentified. Germline V gene sequence: CDR1 ENHRY, CDR2 SYGVKD. The germline V and J ends were trimmed by 7 bases and 3 bases, with 10 bases remaining between them. The CDR3 has 12 residues. The sample comes from a study of beta chain features in type 1 diabetes. What was sequenced were expressed TCRB transcripts, since all of the isolated RNA had been reverse transcribed. Method: immunoSEQ multiplex PCR; TCRdb's copy keeps in-frame clones and lacks some. The sample shows tens of thousands of clones, 55% to 70% of them seen only once. The study's findings and limits: It was not settled here whether HLA type affects TCRB rearrangement. All four CD4+ subsets from Type 1 diabetes patients carried moderately but significantly shorter TCRB CDR3s.

This clonotype was sampled from a man aged 18-30 years with type 1 diabetes. The V and J genes are TRBV10-3 and TRBJ2-7; possible D gene TRBD1, 5 bases. The material sequenced was Tregs from blood. CDR3 coding DNA: TGTGCCATCATGAACAGGAGCTACGAGCAGTACTTC. Translated: CAIMNRSYEQYF.